This T cell receptor (beta chain) was sequenced in a study of blood T cell repertoires in COVID-19. Germline lookup yields CDR1 LNHDA and CDR2 SQIVND (reference sequence). The germline V and J ends were trimmed by 8 bases and 7 bases, with 15 bases remaining between them. CDR3 size: 14 residues. Only in-frame clones appear in the TCRdb table, and some are missing; sequencing was by immunoSEQ multiplex PCR. Among roughly 70,000 clones listed, roughly 70% were seen once. This clone came up once. The clonotype originates from a man aged 60-69 years with acute or convalescent COVID-19. The sequenced material came from peripheral blood. The genes are TRBV19 and TRBJ1-6; the D gene is possibly TRBD1 (6 bases). DNA for the CDR3: TGTGCCAGTTTACCCGACAGGATGAATTCACCCCTCCACTTT. Its protein is CASLPDRMNSPLHF.